This T cell receptor beta chain came from a study of cytomegalovirus exposure and HLA in healthy donors (dated by TCRdb to the late 2010s). Study-level background: According to an earlier analysis of a few hundred of the donors, 200 million or so T cells yielded 100 million or so unique TCR beta sequences and 276 Gb of sequence data. Approximately 300 gigabases of sequencing data and 75 million to 85 million unique TCR sequences made up an early release that covered approximately 700 HLA-typed donors. Of the roughly 420 genotyped donors, over 80% were placed in the genetic ancestry cluster associated with self-reported Caucasian donors. The aim of the study was to test whether cataloging public T cell receptors could identify signatures of past pathogen exposure. The study profiled the T cell repertoires of fewer than 850 subjects by immunosequencing and related them to cytomegalovirus serostatus. Along with the 666-subject first cohort, a separate validation cohort of over a hundred different subjects was used. High-throughput TCR immunosequencing, statistical association of individual TCRs with disease status, and machine learning were combined to predict cytomegalovirus infection status. To study patterns of TCR occurrence, a later analysis re-analyzed previously published TCR beta repertoires from around 700 donors and added high-resolution HLA genotyping. The later analysis used no new phenotypic data to find candidate immune exposures, relying instead on TCR beta sequences and their occurrence across donors. An earlier analysis of 450 to 750 of the donors used high-throughput TCR beta sequencing to judge whether each TCR beta V gene segment behaved as functional or pseudogenic. Alongside the repertoire data, information on donor age, sex, ethnicity and CMV serostatus was compiled. A later genetic analysis took genome-wide SNP genotypes for about 65% of the roughly 670 donors and used that subset as a discovery cohort. Every repertoire in the discovery cohort had been generated on one and the same sequencing platform. Both class I and class II loci were covered by HLA typing, at four-digit resolution. Typing coverage differed by locus: A, B, C, DRB1 and DQB1 were typed in about 620-640 donors, DQA1 in about 500, DPA1 in approximately 600, and DPB1 in 450 to 480. A few DR-DQ haplotypes were handled as single units for association and clustering because linkage in the cohort was strong. On average, 235,054 unique TCR beta nucleotide sequences were sequenced per donor among a few hundred genotyped donors of the cohort, with roughly 20% of those sequences being non-productive. Overall study outcomes, separate from this receptor: In vitro tests confirmed that a few of the cytomegalovirus-associated TCR beta chains recognize cytomegalovirus antigens. An earlier analysis of approximately 600 of the donors showed that most TCR beta V segments appeared in productive rearrangements either about 87% or about 30% of the time, which broadly matched IMGT annotations. The earlier analysis of 587 of the donors excluded seventeen rarely observed V segments, including chromosome 9 orphons, because counts were too low. According to a later analysis, parvovirus B19, influenza, CMV and Epstein-Barr virus appeared linked to several top co-occurrence clusters. In a later analysis, TCR association rates were found to vary across HLA loci, with the most associated TCRs seen for DRB1 alleles and the fewest for HLA-C alleles. Cytomegalovirus status was reported to be diagnosed by the classifier with high specificity and sensitivity in both the original and validation cohorts. Correlated functional status among segregating V segments might reflect linkage disequilibrium, but an unknown experimental factor could not be ruled out. The cohort was sequenced for TCR beta chains only, and without alpha or paired-chain data the features that could be detected were limited. According to a later genetic analysis, donors in an Asian-associated ancestry cluster had fewer N-insertions in productive TCRs than the approximately 610-donor mean. A later genetic analysis associated a missense DCLRE1C variant with V-gene and J-gene trimming of TCR beta chains, and an independent cohort replicated the association. The study listed 164 TCR beta chains as associated with cytomegalovirus. Because the 87-base-pair reads could not distinguish some IMGT-functional V segments, including TRBV6-2 and TRBV6-3, those segments were excluded. Assigning TCR associations to individual alleles was difficult when HLA alleles, especially DR and DQ, strongly co-occurred. Compared with equally common non-associated chains, HLA-associated TCR beta chains in a later analysis were more clonally expanded and had lower generation probabilities. According to the authors, the approach could potentially be generalized to other disease states and immunological phenotypes. While some public TCRs were present in many individuals, most TCR sequences turned up only very rarely across donors. A later analysis associated about 18,000 TCR beta sequences with specific HLA alleles at a false discovery rate of 0.05. According to a later analysis, most CMV-associated TCR beta chains appeared to be HLA-restricted, and the HLA associations seemed to be driven largely by CMV exposure. Because some donors lacked HLA typing at each locus, the association tests relied only on the typed subset. CMV serostatus was the only immune exposure information available for the cohort. A cluster of highly shared sequence variants was judged likely to represent a technical artifact of the sequencing pipeline. A further reported finding was that TCR beta sequences accurately predicted the HLA-A and HLA-B alleles for most subjects in the first cohort. The presence/absence analyses assumed that sequencing depth was roughly uniform across donors, and that assumption may not be true.

This clone was recorded a few times. Its antigen remains unidentified. Per-base qualities were not stored, and no clone one base away is much larger. The method behind the library was the immunoSEQ multiplex PCR assay. The multiplex PCR relied on a mix of 60 forward primers for TCR Vbeta segments and 13 reverse primers for TCR Jbeta segments. The CDR3 region of rearranged TCR beta genes was amplified from genomic DNA with a multiplex PCR assay. The amplified TCR beta libraries were sequenced on the Illumina HiSeq System as 87-base-pair reads. The original methods were these. A later analysis tallied roughly 80 million unique TCR beta chains across the 666 repertoires, and approximately 11 million of those chains were shared by two or more donors. A nearest-neighbor algorithm error-corrected the raw reads and collapsed the reads into unique sequences, merging closely related sequences to remove PCR and sequencing errors. CDR3 sequences were aligned to IMGT reference sequences to assign V, D and J gene segments. For a sequence to be retained, a match of at least six nucleotides to both a V gene segment and a J gene segment was required. Rearrangements were called productive when the CDR3 lacked stop codons and stayed in frame with V and J; all others were non-productive. CDR3 was defined by IMGT convention, running from the second conserved V-encoded cysteine to the conserved J-encoded phenylalanine. In an earlier analysis of approximately 500 of the donors, sequences lacking an unambiguous match to a single V gene segment were excluded. An earlier analysis of under 750 of the donors called V segments functional above 56.7% productive rearrangements and segregating when the between-donor standard deviation exceeded 5%. A statistical classification framework was built to diagnose cytomegalovirus status from the catalog of TCR beta chain sequences. A later analysis assigned V and J genes by comparing TCR nucleotide sequences with IMGT/GENE-DB human TR gene sequences. The TCRdist pipeline was used in a later analysis to assign CDR3 sequences and most-parsimonious VDJ recombination scenarios. A later analysis defined each TCR beta chain by its CDR3 amino acid sequence plus V-gene family, and excluded reads lacking a unique V-gene family. A later analysis removed 600 or so highly shared, low-generation-probability nucleotide sequences to deal with suspected cross-contamination and a sequencing artifact. A later analysis calculated a clonal expansion index for each public chain from normalized within-repertoire ranks of inferred template counts. In a later analysis, generation probabilities were computed with a VDJ recombination model fitted to out-of-frame rearrangements, and the resulting probabilities were checked against IGoR. In a later analysis, hypergeometric tests were used to score TCR-TCR, TCR-HLA and TCR-CMV co-occurrence, with a repertoire-size bias correction applied to TCR pairs. False discovery rates were estimated in a later analysis by permuting HLA or CMV assignments 20 times. In a later analysis, co-occurring TCRs were grouped with DBSCAN, and TCRdist sequence similarity was added when clustering was performed within HLA-allele-positive subsets. For co-occurrence clustering, repertoires with fewer than 30,000 or more than 120,000 public chains were excluded, along with roughly 5 repertoires with anomalous nucleotide sharing. Entries here come from immuneACCESS through TCRdb and include only in-frame sequences with V and J called. Some clones fail to appear in such tables; in the studies checked, an unresolved V gene covers under half of the shortfall, and the cause of the remainder is unknown. V, J and clone size are taken as reported in that table, and D and trimming were inferred from the DNA itself. The table for this sample lists over 150,000 clones; less than 80% of them were counted only once. The ten largest clones take up approximately 4.5% of the sample.

The cohort comprised 710 or so healthy bone marrow donors. Cohort members were all nominally healthy when sampled, although unrecorded immune exposures were likely present. The donor tested CMV seronegative, placing the donor among the 350 to 400 seronegative members of the cohort. A peripheral blood sample was provided by each donor, and peripheral blood mononuclear cells were used for TCR beta sequencing. Genomic DNA was extracted from the blood cell samples with the Qiagen DNeasy Blood Extraction Kit. The germline V gene yields SGHTA for CDR1 and FQGTGA for CDR2. V trim: 1 base; J trim: 2 bases; unmatched bases: 4. There are 17 amino acids in the CDR3, from cysteine to phenylalanine inclusive. Only CDR3 DNA is held: 51 bases, read in frame from base 1.

The sequence was collected from a man aged 40-49 years in good health and CMV-seronegative. The rearranged chain carries TRBV7-3 and TRBJ2-3; the junction holds 12 bases that match TRBD2. The sequenced sample was PBMCs. The CDR3 protein is CASSLRGLAGDTDTQYF. Here is the DNA: TGTGCCAGCAGCTTAAGGGGACTAGCGGGCGACACAGATACGCAGTATTTT. Joined to the reference TRBV7-3 and TRBJ2-3 proteins, this CDR3 gives the full variable domain: GAGVSQTPSNKVTEKGKYVELRCDPISGHTALYWYRQSLGQGPEFLIYFQGTGAADDSGLPNDRFFAVRPEGSVSTLKIQRTERGDSAVYLCASSLRGLAGDTDTQYFGPGTRLTVL.